The following is a T cell receptor (beta chain) sequence with its context. Germline CDR1 is SQVTM and CDR2 is ANQGSEA. This CDR3 is 10 amino acids long. Trimming stripped 4 bases from V and 7 bases from J, with 7 bases between. This sample stems from a study of blood T cell repertoires in COVID-19. For the study at large: PBMCs, B-cell-depleted T cells, or T cells provided the cDNA or gDNA that made up the material.

Original methodology: Quantification of nucleated cells was approximated via reference gene primer amplification. TCRdb's table, derived via immunoSEQ multiplex PCR, lists solely in-frame clones and lacks some. V and J calls and clone size are given by that table; D and trimming were obtained from the DNA. The data hold around 200,000 clones, with approximately 87% observed a single time. This sequence joins TRBV29-1 and TRBJ1-1; D is unclear. The TCR sequence derives from a man in his 70s with active or convalescent COVID-19. The sample taken for sequencing was peripheral blood. The CDR3 DNA is TGCAGCGTTGCTGACTATGAAGCTTTCTTT. It encodes CSVADYEAFF.